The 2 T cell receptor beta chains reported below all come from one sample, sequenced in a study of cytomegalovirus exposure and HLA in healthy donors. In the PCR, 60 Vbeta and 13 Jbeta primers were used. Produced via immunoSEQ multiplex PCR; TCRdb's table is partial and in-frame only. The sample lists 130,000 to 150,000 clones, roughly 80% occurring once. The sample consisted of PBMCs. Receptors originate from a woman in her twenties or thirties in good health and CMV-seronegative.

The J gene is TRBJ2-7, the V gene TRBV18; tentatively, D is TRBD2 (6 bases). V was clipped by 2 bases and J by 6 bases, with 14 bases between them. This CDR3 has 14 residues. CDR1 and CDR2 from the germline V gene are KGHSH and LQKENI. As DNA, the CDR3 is TGTGCCAGCTCACCAGGTGGGGGGAGGCTCGAGCAGTACTTC. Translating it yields CASSPGGGRLEQYF.

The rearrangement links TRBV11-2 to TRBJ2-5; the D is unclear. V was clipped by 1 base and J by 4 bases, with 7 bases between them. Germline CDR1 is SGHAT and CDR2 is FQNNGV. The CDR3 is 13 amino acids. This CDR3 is CASSLGTAETQYF. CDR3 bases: TGTGCCAGCAGCTTAGGAACAGCAGAGACCCAGTACTTC.